This entry lists 17 T cell receptor beta chains sequenced from one sample in a study of CXCR3-negative and CXCR3-positive naive CD8 T cells. TRB cDNA libraries were made by UMI-labeled 5' RACE. TCRdb reprocessed the 5' RACE reads and keeps a single row for each CDR3 protein, giving no DNA. Its table records approximately 100,000 distinct CDR3 sequences. Study outcomes and limitations: CXCR3-positive naive cells had more hydrophobic TRB CDR3s than CXCR3-negative naive cells.

Antigens of these TCRs are unknown. Sequencing was done on a sample of naive CXCR3+ CD8+ T cells from blood. As to subset: CD45RO-CCR7+CD27+CD95- naive CD8+ T cells expressing CXCR3 (TNR3+). These receptors all come from a human donor in good health. Some clones in this sample may be carry-over from other donors' samples.

The rearrangement links TRBV27 to TRBJ2-5; TCRdb names TRBD2, which stays unverified in the absence of DNA. CDR1 MNHEY and CDR2 SMNVEV come from the germline V gene (reference sequence). This CDR3 comprises 13 residues. The CDR3 reads CASSDSPLETQHF.

The rearrangement links TRBV7-3 to TRBJ2-1; the TRBD2 assignment by TCRdb is unverifiable without DNA. CDR1 is SGHTA, CDR2 FQGTGA, per germline. The CDR3 loop spans 18 amino acids. The chain's CDR3 is CASSSMSFSGTLYNEQFF.

The CDR3 reads CASSQSIGSILSGANVLTF. This rearrangement joins TRBV23-1 to TRBJ2-6; TCRdb selects TRBD2, and the lack of DNA leaves this call unchecked. TRBV23-1 is noted as an ORF with a role that remains uncertain. The CDR3 has 19 amino acids.

This sequence joins TRBV7-6 and TRBJ1-2; TCRdb calls TRBD1, which cannot be checked without DNA. The CDR3 consists of 14 residues. CDR1 and CDR2 from the germline V gene are SGHVS and FNYEAQ. The CDR3 sequence is CASSLKQGAYGYTF.

The chain couples TRBV7-9 to TRBJ1-5; without DNA, the TCRdb call of TRBD1 cannot be checked. From germline, CDR1 is SEHNR and CDR2 FQNEAQ (reference sequence). The CDR3 is 15 residues long. The CDR3: CASSLSTGSNQPQHF.

The chain recombines TRBV19 with TRBJ1-2. Germline-derived CDR1 and CDR2 are LNHDA and SQIVND (reference sequence). CDR3 length equals 16 residues. CDR3 in amino acids: CASSIDHEGNKNGYTF.

The CDR3: CASSQVPVGDYEQYF. This chain links TRBV4-1 with TRBJ2-7; TCRdb's D call of TRBD1 is untestable without DNA. The length of the CDR3 is 15 residues. Germline-derived CDR1 and CDR2 are MGHRA and YSYEKL.

The chain recombines TRBV7-2 with TRBJ2-5; no DNA is available, so the TRBD2 call from TCRdb remains unchecked. Germline assignment: CDR1 SGHTA and CDR2 FQGNSA. The CDR3 length is 16 residues. This chain's CDR3 is CASSLAWTSGHETQYF. Full variable domain (missing parts from reference TRBV7-2 and TRBJ2-5): GAGVSQSPSNKVTEKGKDVELRCDPISGHTALYWYRQSLGQGLEFLIYFQGNSAPDKSGLPSDRFSAERTGGSVSTLTIQRTQQEDSAVYLCASSLAWTSGHETQYFGPGTRLLVL.

This rearrangement joins TRBV2 to TRBJ2-4; TCRdb selects TRBD1, and the lack of DNA leaves this call unchecked. The CDR3 contains 14 residues. The germline V gene has CDR1 SNHLY and CDR2 FYNNEI. CDR3 amino acids: CASSEGTGVNIQYF.

J is TRBJ2-7 and V is TRBV7-9; TCRdb selects TRBD1, and the lack of DNA leaves this call unchecked. This CDR3 is 14 amino acids long. The germline V gene encodes CDR1 SEHNR and CDR2 FQNEAQ (reference sequence). CDR3 amino acids: CASSPGDRPHEQYF.

J is TRBJ2-7 and V is TRBV20-1; the TCRdb D gene call, TRBD1, has no DNA to confirm it. The germline gives CDR1 DFQATT, CDR2 SNEGSKA (reference sequence). This CDR3 region has 14 residues. CDR3 loop: CSARGQGSSYEQYF.

The V call is TRBV29-1, the J call TRBJ2-3. Germline loops: CDR1 SQVTM, CDR2 ANQGSEA. The CDR3 runs to 15 residues. The chain's CDR3 is CSVVRPIPPPDTQYF.

The chain carries TRBV2 and TRBJ2-3. The CDR3 runs to 14 residues. Germline V gives CDR1 SNHLY, CDR2 FYNNEI. The CDR3 reads CASSEALAPDTQYF.

This chain connects TRBV29-1 to TRBJ2-1; there is no DNA to check the TCRdb D call of TRBD1. The germline gives CDR1 SQVTM, CDR2 ANQGSEA. CDR3 length: 11 residues. The CDR3 is CSVQGAGEQFF.

The rearrangement links TRBV5-1 to TRBJ2-6; the D call of TRBD2 rests on TCRdb alone, since no DNA is present to check it. The length of the CDR3 is 18 residues. CDR1 SGHRS and CDR2 YFSETQ come from the germline V gene. The CDR3 loop reads CASSSLAGDSSGANVLTF.

The chain has TRBV7-9 and TRBJ1-1. CDR3 length: 15 amino acids. Looked up from germline, CDR1 is SEHNR and CDR2 is FQNEAQ (reference sequence). The CDR3 reads CASSPTNSGNTEAFF.

The chain carries TRBV9 and TRBJ2-7; TCRdb gives TRBD1 as the D gene, but with no DNA this cannot be confirmed. The length of the CDR3 is 15 residues. Per the germline V gene, CDR1 is SGDLS and CDR2 is YYNGEE. CDR3 residues: CASSSYGQGSDEQYF. The full variable domain, completed using reference TRBV9 and TRBJ2-7, is DSGVTQTPKHLITATGQRVTLRCSPRSGDLSVYWYQQSLDQGLQFLIQYYNGEERAKGNILERFSAQQFPDLHSELNLSSLELGDSALYFCASSSYGQGSDEQYFGPGTRLTVT.